The 22 T cell receptor beta chains below all came from one sample that was sequenced in a study of blood T cell repertoires in COVID-19 (dated by TCRdb to about 2020). Library generation was performed with the immunoSEQ multiplex PCR assay. What TCRdb holds here is the immuneACCESS table cut down to in-frame rearrangements. Part of the clones is not present; checked against another copy, under half of the missing clones reflect an unresolved V gene, and the others are unexplained. The table for this sample lists under 500,000 clones; around 89% of them were counted only once. The ten largest clonotypes hold roughly 4% of the sample. Sequencing input: peripheral blood. These receptors came from a woman in her 30s with acute or convalescent COVID-19.

This clone has more than one count but fewer than ten. The chain carries TRBV28 and TRBJ2-7; 7 bases are a match to TRBD2. The length of the CDR3 is 15 residues. Germline V gene data show CDR1 as MDHEN and CDR2 as SYDVKM. V shed 6 bases and J 2 bases; nucleotides not matched to a gene: 10. CDR3 sequence reads: CASRLAGTKTYEQYF. Written as DNA, the CDR3 is TGTGCCAGCAGACTAGCCGGGACTAAGACCTACGAGCAGTACTTC. The full variable domain, in which reference TRBV28 and TRBJ2-7 provide the parts outside the CDR3, is DVKVTQSSRYLVKRTGEKVFLECVQDMDHENMFWYRQDPGLGLRLIYFSYDVKMKEKGDIPEGYSVSREKKERFSLILESASTNQTSMYLCASRLAGTKTYEQYFGPGTRLTVT.

J is TRBJ1-1 and V is TRBV30; 8 bases map to TRBD1. V shed 0 bases, J shed 3 bases, and the junction held 3 bases outside the gene matches. This CDR3 has 14 amino acids. Germline lookup yields CDR1 GTSNPN and CDR2 SVGIG (reference sequence). This CDR3 reads CAWSVRGRDTEAFF. The CDR3 DNA reads TGTGCCTGGAGTGTCAGGGGGCGCGACACTGAAGCTTTCTTT. Drawing the rest from reference TRBV30 and TRBJ1-1, the complete variable domain is SQTIHQWPATLVQPVGSPLSLECTVEGTSNPNLYWYRQAAGRGLQLLFYSVGIGQISSEVPQNLSASRPQDRQFILSSKKLLLSDSGFYLCAWSVRGRDTEAFFGQGTRLTVV.

The chain joins TRBV7-3 to TRBJ2-1, with 7 bases fitting TRBD1. Per germline, CDR1 SGHTA and CDR2 FQGTGA. J lost 7 bases, V lost 2 bases, and 5 bases had no gene match. The CDR3 covers 14 residues. As DNA, the CDR3 is TGTGCCAGCAGCTTAGGACAGGCCGGGAATGAGCAGTTCTTC. It encodes CASSLGQAGNEQFF.

V and J are TRBV7-3 and TRBJ1-2; no reliable D call. CDR3 size: 15 residues. The V end lost 3 bases, the J end lost 0 bases, and 11 bases lay between the germline ends. Per the germline V gene, CDR1 is SGHTA and CDR2 is FQGTGA. CDR3: CASSLDGNTNYGYTF. CDR3 coding DNA: TGTGCCAGCAGCTTGGACGGGAATACTAACTATGGCTACACCTTC.

This chain joins TRBV11-1 and TRBJ2-7; 10 bases fit TRBD2. Germline V gene sequence: CDR1 SGHAT, CDR2 FQDESV (reference sequence). This CDR3 comprises 16 residues. The junction had 5 bases not matched to a gene; V was cut back by 2 bases and J by 1 base. The CDR3 DNA follows: TGTGCCAGCAGCTTAAGCGGGGGGGCCAAGTCCTACGAGCAGTACTTC. This translates into CASSLSGGAKSYEQYF.

The gene calls are TRBV5-1 and TRBJ1-6; possibly TRBD1 for D (5 bases). Germline assignment: CDR1 SGHRS and CDR2 YFSETQ. There are 15 residues in the CDR3. The V and J ends lost 0 bases and 9 bases respectively, with 13 bases between them. DNA for the CDR3: TGCGCCAGCAGCTTGGAGTCTGGGGCTCGTTCACCCCTCCACTTT. Its translation: CASSLESGARSPLHF.

The chain links TRBV5-5 to TRBJ1-5, with D unclear. The CDR3 is made up of 14 amino acids. The V end lost 2 bases, the J end lost 1 base, and 7 bases lay between the germline ends. Germline V gene sequence: CDR1 SGHKS, CDR2 YYEKEE (reference sequence). The CDR3 region is CASSFTGSNQPQHF. The CDR3 region has the DNA TGTGCCAGCAGCTTTACGGGAAGCAATCAGCCCCAGCATTTT.

The J gene is TRBJ1-4, the V gene TRBV6-5; D is uncertain. V was pared by 2 bases and J by 3 bases, with 7 bases between. Germline lookup yields CDR1 MNHEY and CDR2 SVGAGI. The CDR3 loop spans 14 amino acids. The CDR3 DNA follows: TGTGCCAGCAGTTACCACGGGGCTAATGAAAAACTGTTTTTT. This encodes CASSYHGANEKLFF.

The CDR3 sequence is CASGGGRETGELFF. The CDR3 coding sequence is TGCGCCAGCGGGGGAGGCAGGGAGACCGGGGAGCTGTTTTTT. The chain combines TRBV4-1 with TRBJ2-2; a possible D gene is TRBD2 (6 bases). Germline V gives CDR1 MGHRA, CDR2 YSYEKL. V lost 8 bases to trimming and J lost 5 bases, with 15 bases between them. The CDR3 loop spans 14 amino acids.

The rearrangement links TRBV5-4 to TRBJ2-5; a weak D match, TRBD2 (6 bases). The CDR3 consists of 15 residues. Trimming removed 2 bases at V and 4 bases at J, with 15 bases between. Germline values: CDR1 SGHNT, CDR2 YYREEE (reference sequence). The CDR3: CASSFYPWRGETQYF. The CDR3 DNA reads TGTGCCAGCAGCTTCTATCCCTGGCGGGGAGAGACCCAGTACTTC.

The chain links TRBV5-1 to TRBJ2-1; D call uncertain. The length of the CDR3 is 16 residues. CDR1 is SGHRS and CDR2 is YFSETQ in the germline V gene. Between the trimmed V and J ends, which lost 0 bases and 7 bases, there was a span of 17 bases. CDR3 sequence reads: CASSLVSAVTLNEQFF. DNA for the CDR3: TGCGCCAGCAGCTTGGTTTCTGCGGTTACCTTAAATGAGCAGTTCTTC.

The chain is built from TRBV24-1 and TRBJ2-2, with 7 bases matching TRBD2. CDR3 size: 16 residues. Trimming took 6 bases from V and 2 from J; bases not matched to a gene: 8. CDR1 and CDR2 from the germline V gene are KGHDR and SFDVKD. Here the CDR3 reads CATSTARGSNTGELFF. The CDR3 DNA reads as TGTGCCACCAGTACCGCGCGGGGGAGCAACACCGGGGAGCTGTTTTTT.

There are a few counts of this clone. The chain couples TRBV5-1 to TRBJ2-7; D is uncertain. Germline loops: CDR1 SGHRS, CDR2 YFSETQ. Deletions cut 4 bases from V and 7 bases from J, with 18 bases between. This CDR3 contains 14 residues. The CDR3 protein is CASSRDQVAKEQYF. The CDR3 nucleotides read TGCGCCAGCAGCAGAGACCAGGTGGCTAAAGAGCAGTACTTC.

This chain joins TRBV5-5 and TRBJ2-7, with no clear D. From germline, CDR1 is SGHKS and CDR2 YYEKEE (reference sequence). Trimming removed 0 bases from V and 2 bases from J, with 12 bases in between. The CDR3 has 15 amino acids. CDR3 DNA sequence: TGTGCCAGCAGCTTGGTCCCGGGTACGGCCTACGAGCAGTACTTC. Protein product: CASSLVPGTAYEQYF.

The V gene is TRBV19, the J gene TRBJ1-5; D unresolved. CDR1 is LNHDA, CDR2 SQIVND, per germline (reference sequence). The V gene lost 3 bases and the J gene lost 7 bases, with 19 bases spanning the gap. CDR3 length equals 16 residues. CDR3 coding DNA: TGTGCCAGTAGTATGCGGTTCGCGGCGGGGAGCCAGCCCCAGCATTTT. Protein sequence: CASSMRFAAGSQPQHF.

The table lists this clone with a few counts. The chain joins TRBV10-1 to TRBJ2-1; 8 bases are a match to TRBD2. V lost 5 bases, J lost 13 bases, and 10 bases stayed unmatched. Germline V gene lookup returns CDR1 WNHNN and CDR2 SYGVQD (reference sequence). The CDR3 extends over 13 amino acids. The CDR3 nucleotides are TGCGCCAGCAGTCAGACTCGCGGGGGGTCCCAGTTCTTC. Its protein is CASSQTRGGSQFF.

The chain joins TRBV2 to TRBJ2-7, with 7 bases aligning to TRBD1. Unmatched junction bases numbered 5, after V lost 4 bases and J lost 5 bases. The CDR3 extends over 13 amino acids. CDR1 is SNHLY, CDR2 FYNNEI, per germline. The CDR3 reads CASSGIDRDEQYF. The DNA for the CDR3 is TGTGCCAGCAGTGGAATCGACAGGGACGAGCAGTACTTC.

The V gene is TRBV29-1, the J gene TRBJ1-2, with D maybe TRBD1 (6 bases). V gave up 3 bases and J gave up 3 bases, with 14 bases separating them. CDR3 length: 14 amino acids. Germline CDR1 reads SQVTM; CDR2 reads ANQGSEA. CDR3 region: CSVDLQGVDYGYTF. CDR3 in DNA: TGCAGCGTTGATCTACAGGGTGTGGACTATGGCTACACCTTC.

This rearrangement joins TRBV9 to TRBJ2-6; D call uncertain. Between the trimmed V and J ends, which lost 2 bases and 2 bases, there was a span of 5 bases. Germline CDR1 SGDLS, CDR2 YYNGEE. The CDR3 length is 14 residues. The CDR3 DNA reads as TGTGCCAGCAGCGTTCAGGCTGGGGCCAACGTCCTGACTTTC. It translates to CASSVQAGANVLTF.

This chain joins TRBV28 and TRBJ1-1; tentatively, D is TRBD1 (6 bases). Germline CDR1 and CDR2: MDHEN and SYDVKM. This CDR3 contains 10 residues. The V and J ends lost 8 bases and 11 bases respectively, with 12 bases between them. The CDR3 sequence is CASYRVKAFF. CDR3 in DNA: TGTGCCAGCTACAGGGTTAAGGCTTTCTTT.

The rearrangement uses TRBV4-1 and TRBJ2-1, with D maybe TRBD1 (6 bases). The CDR3 contains 14 residues. Deletions cut 5 bases from V and 6 bases from J, with 14 bases between. Germline CDR1 MGHRA, CDR2 YSYEKL. CDR3 bases: TGCGCCAGCAGCTCCAGGGGTGTAGGCAATGAGCAGTTCTTC. Its translation: CASSSRGVGNEQFF.

This clone was counted a few times. CDR3 in DNA: TGTGCCAGCAGCTTAGAGGCAGGGTACACTGAAGCTTTCTTT. Its translation is CASSLEAGYTEAFF. The chain combines TRBV7-9 with TRBJ1-1; a possible D gene is TRBD1 (5 bases). Germline CDR1 and CDR2: SEHNR and FQNEAQ (reference sequence). CDR3 length: 14 amino acids. The ends were cut back, 1 base at V and 3 bases at J, with 9 bases in the middle.